The 24 T cell receptor beta chains below all came from one sample that was sequenced in a study of cytomegalovirus exposure and HLA in healthy donors. The PCR had 60 Vbeta and 13 Jbeta primers. Profiling relied on immunoSEQ multiplex PCR, and the TCRdb table lists in-frame clones only, not all of them. Of roughly 160,000 clones listed, 75% to 90% were seen once; the top ten hold 0.95% to 1.5%. The sequencing input was PBMCs. These receptors were obtained from a boy younger than 10 in good health and CMV-seronegative.

Here the CDR3 DNA reads TGTGCCAGCAGCTTAATGGTCGGGAGGGGGGCTGAGCAGTTCTTC. Its protein is CASSLMVGRGAEQFF. This chain connects TRBV7-8 to TRBJ2-1; 8 positions agree with TRBD2. J lost 9 bases, V lost 2 bases, and 9 bases had no gene match. The germline gives CDR1 SGHVS, CDR2 FQNEAQ. CDR3 length: 15 residues.

This chain links TRBV6-1 with TRBJ1-2; TRBD1 aligns across 10 bases. The CDR3 runs to 13 residues. V was pared by 9 bases and J by 7 bases, with 8 bases of the junction left unmatched. Looked up from germline, CDR1 is MNHNS and CDR2 is SASEGT. CDR3: CASLRQGASGYTF. The CDR3 DNA reads TGTGCCAGTTTAAGACAGGGGGCGAGTGGCTACACCTTC.

The genes are TRBV5-6 and TRBJ2-3; D ambiguous. The CDR3 totals 13 residues. Looked up from germline, CDR1 is SGHDT and CDR2 is YYEEEE. V lost 4 bases and J 2 bases, leaving 8 bases between the germline ends. For the CDR3, the DNA is TGTGCCAGCAGCCACGGGTCCACAGATACGCAGTATTTT. It specifies CASSHGSTDTQYF.

The rearrangement uses TRBV11-2 and TRBJ2-2; no reliable D call. Deletions cut 3 bases from V and 1 base from J, with 12 bases between. From germline, CDR1 is SGHAT and CDR2 FQNNGV. This CDR3 comprises 16 residues. The CDR3: CASSFPTRGNTGELFF. CDR3 nucleotides: TGTGCCAGCAGCTTCCCCACCCGCGGGAACACCGGGGAGCTGTTTTTT.

The CDR3 here is CASSLTGSGTQYF. CDR3 DNA sequence: TGTGCCAGCAGTTTAACGGGTTCGGGGACCCAGTACTTC. This chain uses TRBV27 with TRBJ2-5, with unresolved D. Trimming shortened V by 2 bases and J by 7 bases, and 11 bases separated the two germline ends. The germline CDR1 and CDR2 sequences are MNHEY and SMNVEV (reference sequence). This CDR3 region has 13 residues.

The chain couples TRBV6-1 to TRBJ1-2; 9 bases are a match to TRBD1. This CDR3 is 15 amino acids long. The germline V gene has CDR1 MNHNS and CDR2 SASEGT. J lost 8 bases, V lost 1 base, and 8 bases had no gene match. The CDR3 sequence is CASSEGAGTGNGYTF. Written as DNA, the CDR3 is TGTGCCAGCAGTGAAGGGGCTGGGACAGGGAACGGCTACACCTTC.

The V gene is TRBV6-6, the J gene TRBJ1-4; D unclear. The V gene lost 7 bases and the J gene lost 3 bases, with 12 bases spanning the gap. This CDR3 is built from 14 residues. Germline assignment: CDR1 MNHNY and CDR2 SVGAGI (reference sequence). CDR3: CASTPMESNEKLFF. CDR3 sequence (DNA): TGTGCCAGCACCCCGATGGAGTCTAATGAAAAACTGTTTTTT.

The chain recombines TRBV11-2 with TRBJ2-7; 9 nucleotides line up with TRBD1. After removal of 0 bases from V and 7 bases from J, the junction contained 10 bases not matched to a gene. CDR3 length equals 16 residues. In germline, CDR1 is SGHAT, CDR2 FQNNGV. CDR3 in DNA: TGTGCCAGCAGCTTAGATGACGGGACAGGGTCGGATGAGCAGTACTTC. Residues: CASSLDDGTGSDEQYF.

J is TRBJ2-7 and V is TRBV4-1; 9 nucleotides align to TRBD2. J was trimmed by 2 bases and V by 4 bases; bases with no gene match: 6. Germline V gene lookup returns CDR1 MGHRA and CDR2 YSYEKL. This CDR3 contains 15 residues. Here the CDR3 DNA reads TGCGCCAGCAGCCCCCTGGCGGGAGGGGCCTACGAGCAGTACTTC. This sequence encodes CASSPLAGGAYEQYF.

The chain joins TRBV7-2 to TRBJ2-1; 12 bases are shared with TRBD2. The V segment lost 4 bases and the J segment 11 bases; nucleotides outside the gene matches: 9. The CDR3 covers 15 residues. CDR1 is SGHTA and CDR2 is FQGNSA in the germline V gene. CDR3 amino acids: CASSSNGLAGLQQFF. The CDR3 DNA sequence: TGTGCCAGCAGCTCCAACGGACTAGCGGGACTCCAGCAGTTCTTC.

V gene TRBV6-1 combines with J gene TRBJ1-5; the D gene is possibly TRBD1 (6 bases). Trimming removed 7 bases from V and 5 bases from J, with 9 bases in between. Looked up from germline, CDR1 is MNHNS and CDR2 is SASEGT. CDR3 length: 12 residues. CDR3 protein: CASTGGYQPQHF. CDR3 coding DNA: TGTGCCAGCACGGGGGGCTATCAGCCCCAGCATTTT.

The chain is built from TRBV6-6 and TRBJ1-1, with 8 bases matching TRBD1. Germline lookup yields CDR1 MNHNY and CDR2 SVGAGI (reference sequence). The J segment lost 4 bases and the V segment lost 6 bases, leaving 4 bases of the junction unmatched. The CDR3 length is 13 residues. CDR3 in amino acids: CASSLQGGTEAFF. CDR3 bases: TGTGCCAGCAGCTTACAGGGGGGCACTGAAGCTTTCTTT.

The table lists this clone with a few counts. The chain has TRBV15 and TRBJ1-5; 8 bases are shared with TRBD1. Germline lookup yields CDR1 LNHNV and CDR2 YYDKDF (reference sequence). The J segment lost 3 bases and the V segment lost 5 bases, leaving 9 bases of the junction unmatched. The CDR3 is 16 residues long. The CDR3 nucleotides are TGTGCCACCAGCGGCTTCGAGACAGGGGACAATCAGCCCCAGCATTTT. It encodes CATSGFETGDNQPQHF.

The chain links TRBV6-5 to TRBJ1-1; D may be TRBD1 (6 bases). The CDR3 has 14 residues. CDR1 is MNHEY and CDR2 is SVGAGI in the germline V gene. V was clipped by 5 bases and J by 1 base, with 11 bases between them. The chain's CDR3 is CASSPGTSNTEAFF. The CDR3 region has the DNA TGTGCCAGCAGTCCAGGGACATCGAACACTGAAGCTTTCTTT.

The V gene is TRBV11-1, the J gene TRBJ2-1, with a possible D match to TRBD2 (6 bases). Trimming shortened V by 1 base and J by 7 bases, and 17 bases separated the two germline ends. Looked up from germline, CDR1 is SGHAT and CDR2 is FQDESV (reference sequence). The CDR3 is made up of 16 amino acids. CDR3 amino acids: CASSLGRGGPGNEQFF. As DNA, the CDR3 is TGTGCCAGCAGCTTAGGTAGGGGAGGCCCCGGGAATGAGCAGTTCTTC.

This clone was recorded a few times. This chain joins TRBV6-1 and TRBJ1-2; 9 nucleotides match TRBD1. The J segment lost 7 bases and the V segment lost 4 bases, leaving 4 bases of the junction unmatched. This CDR3 is built from 13 residues. From germline, CDR1 is MNHNS and CDR2 SASEGT. CDR3 protein: CASSVGQGIGYTF. The CDR3 nucleotides are TGTGCCAGCAGTGTAGGACAGGGGATTGGCTACACCTTC.

J is TRBJ1-1 and V is TRBV7-2; 7 bases fit TRBD1. V shed 5 bases and J 1 base; nucleotides not matched to a gene: 1. This CDR3 contains 13 residues. Germline CDR1 is SGHTA and CDR2 is FQGNSA. The CDR3 region is CASSRDRNTEAFF. The DNA for the CDR3 is TGTGCCAGCAGCCGGGACAGGAACACTGAAGCTTTCTTT.

This rearrangement joins TRBV19 to TRBJ2-5; D might be TRBD1 (5 bases). The CDR3 has 13 amino acids. With 6 bases removed from V and 3 bases from J, the gap between germline ends came to 11 bases. Germline lookup yields CDR1 LNHDA and CDR2 SQIVND (reference sequence). CDR3 bases: TGTGCCAGTAGCGATTCCAGGGAAGAGACCCAGTACTTC. Translating gives CASSDSREETQYF.

The rearrangement joins TRBV14 to TRBJ1-1; the D gene is possibly TRBD1 (5 bases). Per the germline V gene, CDR1 is SGHDN and CDR2 is FVKESK. V lost 2 bases to trimming and J lost 1 base, with 8 bases between them. The CDR3 consists of 14 residues. The CDR3 region is CASSQRTGNTEAFF. CDR3 DNA: TGTGCCAGCAGCCAACGAACAGGGAACACTGAAGCTTTCTTT.

This chain links TRBV4-3 with TRBJ1-5; TRBD1 is a possible D gene (6 bases). Germline V lookup: CDR1 LGHNA, CDR2 YSLEER. Trimming took off 2 bases at V and 5 bases at J, with 10 bases between the two ends. The CDR3 runs to 14 residues. This chain's CDR3 is CASSQLAGDQPQHF. The CDR3 DNA reads TGCGCCAGCAGCCAATTAGCAGGGGATCAGCCCCAGCATTTT.

The chain has TRBV27 and TRBJ2-1, with 13 bases identical to TRBD2. In germline, CDR1 is MNHEY, CDR2 SMNVEV (reference sequence). Losses at the gene ends were 8 bases for V and 6 bases for J; bases not matched to a gene: 1. The CDR3 is 13 amino acids. CDR3 sequence reads: CASGLAGVNEQFF. In DNA form, the CDR3 reads TGTGCCAGCGGACTAGCGGGAGTCAATGAGCAGTTCTTC.

The chain links TRBV18 to TRBJ1-2, with TRBD1 identical over 12 bases. The CDR3 is made up of 14 amino acids. J was trimmed by 5 bases and V by 3 bases; bases with no gene match: 1. Germline CDR1 is KGHSH and CDR2 is LQKENI. CDR3 sequence (DNA): TGTGCCAGCTCACCGGGACAGGGGGCGTATGGCTACACCTTC. It translates to CASSPGQGAYGYTF.

V and J are TRBV7-2 and TRBJ2-3; D not certain. The V end was cut by 6 bases, the J end by 0 bases, with 7 bases between. The germline CDR1 and CDR2 sequences are SGHTA and FQGNSA. This CDR3 region has 13 residues. The CDR3 nucleotides are TGTGCCAGCAGACCAACTAGCACAGATACGCAGTATTTT. Its protein is CASRPTSTDTQYF.

As regards this clone: In the same sample, other DNA sequences code for this CDR3. The rearrangement uses TRBV27 and TRBJ1-1; TRBD1 aligns across 8 bases. From germline, CDR1 is MNHEY and CDR2 SMNVEV (reference sequence). This CDR3 comprises 15 residues. V shed 5 bases, J shed 4 bases, and the junction held 9 bases outside the gene matches. The CDR3 is CASSPGTGFGTEAFF. In DNA form, the CDR3 reads TGTGCCAGCAGTCCTGGGACAGGTTTTGGCACTGAAGCTTTCTTT.